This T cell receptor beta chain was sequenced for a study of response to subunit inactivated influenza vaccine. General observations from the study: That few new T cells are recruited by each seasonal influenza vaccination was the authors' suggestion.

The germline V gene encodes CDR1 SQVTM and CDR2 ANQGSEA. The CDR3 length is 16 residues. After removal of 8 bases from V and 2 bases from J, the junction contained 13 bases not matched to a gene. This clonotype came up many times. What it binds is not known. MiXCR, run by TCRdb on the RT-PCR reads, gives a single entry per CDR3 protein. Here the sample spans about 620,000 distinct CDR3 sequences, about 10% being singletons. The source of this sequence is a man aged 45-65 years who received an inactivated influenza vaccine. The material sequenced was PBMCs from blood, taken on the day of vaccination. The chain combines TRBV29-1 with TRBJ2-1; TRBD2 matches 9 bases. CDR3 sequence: CSTAPPSGAPYNEQFF. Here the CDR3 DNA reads TGCAGCACCGCTCCCCCTAGCGGGGCCCCCTACAATGAGCAGTTCTTC.